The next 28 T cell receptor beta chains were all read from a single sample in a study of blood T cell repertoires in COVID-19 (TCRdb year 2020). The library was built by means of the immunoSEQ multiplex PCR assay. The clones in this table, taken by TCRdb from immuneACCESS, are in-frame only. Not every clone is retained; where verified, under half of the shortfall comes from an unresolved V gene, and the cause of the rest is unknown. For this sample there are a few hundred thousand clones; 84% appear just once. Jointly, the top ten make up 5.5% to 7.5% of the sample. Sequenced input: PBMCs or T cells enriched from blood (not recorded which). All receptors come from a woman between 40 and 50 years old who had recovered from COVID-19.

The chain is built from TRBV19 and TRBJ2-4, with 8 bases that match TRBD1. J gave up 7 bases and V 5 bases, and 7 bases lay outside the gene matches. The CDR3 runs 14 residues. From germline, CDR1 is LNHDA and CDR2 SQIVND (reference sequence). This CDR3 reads CASSAGQEVNIQYF. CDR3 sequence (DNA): TGTGCCAGTAGTGCGGGACAGGAGGTTAACATTCAGTACTTC.

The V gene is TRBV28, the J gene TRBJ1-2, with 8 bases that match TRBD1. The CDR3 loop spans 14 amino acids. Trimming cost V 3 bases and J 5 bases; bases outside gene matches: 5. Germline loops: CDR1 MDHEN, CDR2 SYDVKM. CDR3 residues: CASSFGQGFYGYTF. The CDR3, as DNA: TGTGCCAGCAGTTTTGGACAGGGCTTTTATGGCTACACCTTC.

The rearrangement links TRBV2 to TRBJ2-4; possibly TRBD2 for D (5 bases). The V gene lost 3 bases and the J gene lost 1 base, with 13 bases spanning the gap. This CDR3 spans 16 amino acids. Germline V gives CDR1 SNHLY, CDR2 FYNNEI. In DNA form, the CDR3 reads TGTGCCAGCAGTGAGAGGGTGGTGCGTGCCAAAAACATTCAGTACTTC. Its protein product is CASSERVVRAKNIQYF.

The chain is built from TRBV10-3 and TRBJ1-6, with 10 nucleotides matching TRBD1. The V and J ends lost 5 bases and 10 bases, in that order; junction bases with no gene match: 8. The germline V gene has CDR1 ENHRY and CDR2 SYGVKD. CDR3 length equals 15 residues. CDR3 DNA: TGTGCCATCAGTCGACAGGGGGCGCGAGGATCACCCCTCCACTTT. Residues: CAISRQGARGSPLHF.

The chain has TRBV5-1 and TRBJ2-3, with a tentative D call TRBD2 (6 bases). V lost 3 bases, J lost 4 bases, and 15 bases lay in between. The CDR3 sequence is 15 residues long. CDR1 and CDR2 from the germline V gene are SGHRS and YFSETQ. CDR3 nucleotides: TGCGCCAGCAGCTACTCGGGGGAGGTGGCAGATACGCAGTATTTT. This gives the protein CASSYSGEVADTQYF.

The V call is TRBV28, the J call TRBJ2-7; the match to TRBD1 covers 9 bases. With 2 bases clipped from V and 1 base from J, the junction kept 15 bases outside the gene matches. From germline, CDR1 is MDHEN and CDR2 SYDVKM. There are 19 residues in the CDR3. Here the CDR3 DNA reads TGTGCCAGCAGTTTAAAAGGGTGGTACAGGGGGCGAGAGTCCTACGAGCAGTACTTC. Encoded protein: CASSLKGWYRGRESYEQYF.

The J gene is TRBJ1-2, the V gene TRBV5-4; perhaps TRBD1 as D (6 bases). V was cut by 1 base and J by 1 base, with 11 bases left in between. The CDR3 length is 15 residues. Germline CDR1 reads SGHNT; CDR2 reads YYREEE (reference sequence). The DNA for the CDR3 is TGTGCCAGCAGCTTGCAGGGGACAAATAACTATGGCTACACCTTC. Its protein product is CASSLQGTNNYGYTF.

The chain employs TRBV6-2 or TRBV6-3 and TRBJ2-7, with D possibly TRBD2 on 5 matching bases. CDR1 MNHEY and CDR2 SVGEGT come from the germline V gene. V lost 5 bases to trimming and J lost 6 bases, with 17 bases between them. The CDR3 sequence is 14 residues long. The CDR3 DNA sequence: TGTGCCAGCAGTCCAACCGCTGTGGGAGCCGAGCAGTACTTC. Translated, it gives CASSPTAVGAEQYF.

The CDR3 loop is CASRPEPPGGNQPQHF. CDR3 sequence (DNA): TGTGCCAGCAGGCCCGAACCTCCCGGAGGCAATCAGCCCCAGCATTTT. The J gene is TRBJ1-5, the V gene TRBV2, with D uncertain. This CDR3 spans 16 amino acids. Germline assignment: CDR1 SNHLY and CDR2 FYNNEI. V lost 6 bases and J lost 2, with 17 bases in between.

The CDR3 spells CAWSVRSVQETQYF. Written as DNA, the CDR3 is TGTGCCTGGAGTGTACGGTCGGTCCAAGAGACCCAGTACTTC. This chain joins TRBV30 and TRBJ2-5; D not certain. CDR3 length equals 14 residues. Deletions cut 0 bases from V and 1 base from J, with 9 bases between. Germline assignment: CDR1 GTSNPN and CDR2 SVGIG (reference sequence).

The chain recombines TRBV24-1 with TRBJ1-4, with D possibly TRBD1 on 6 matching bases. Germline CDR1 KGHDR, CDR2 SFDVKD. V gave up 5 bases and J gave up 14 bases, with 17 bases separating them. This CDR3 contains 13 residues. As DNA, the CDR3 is TGTGCCACCAGTGCAGGGGAAGGTGGATGGCTGTTTTTT. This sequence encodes CATSAGEGGWLFF.

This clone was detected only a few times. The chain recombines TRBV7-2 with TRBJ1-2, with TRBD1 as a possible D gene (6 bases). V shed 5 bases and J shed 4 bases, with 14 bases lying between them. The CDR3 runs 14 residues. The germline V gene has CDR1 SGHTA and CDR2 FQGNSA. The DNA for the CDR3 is TGTGCCAGCAGCCCACCGGGACACCTCTATGGCTACACCTTC. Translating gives CASSPPGHLYGYTF.

The CDR3 nucleotides read TGTGCCTGGAGTGTGGGCAACACTGAAGCTTTCTTT. This codes for CAWSVGNTEAFF. The rearrangement uses TRBV30 and TRBJ1-1; D is ambiguous. CDR1 is GTSNPN and CDR2 is SVGIG in the germline V gene (reference sequence). V dropped 0 bases and J dropped 2 bases, with 4 bases sitting between them. The CDR3 totals 12 residues.

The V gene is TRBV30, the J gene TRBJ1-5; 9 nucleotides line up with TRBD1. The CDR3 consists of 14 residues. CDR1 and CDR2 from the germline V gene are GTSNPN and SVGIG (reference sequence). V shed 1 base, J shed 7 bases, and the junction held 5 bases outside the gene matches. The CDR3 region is CAWSAGQGTQPQHF. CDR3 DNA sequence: TGTGCCTGGAGTGCGGGACAGGGAACCCAGCCCCAGCATTTT.

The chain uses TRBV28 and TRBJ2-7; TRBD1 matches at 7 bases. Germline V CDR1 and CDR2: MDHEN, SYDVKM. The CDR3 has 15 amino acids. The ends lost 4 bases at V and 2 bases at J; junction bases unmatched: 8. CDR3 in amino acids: CASSSGQMNTYEQYF. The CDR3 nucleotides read TGTGCCAGCAGTTCGGGACAGATGAACACCTACGAGCAGTACTTC.

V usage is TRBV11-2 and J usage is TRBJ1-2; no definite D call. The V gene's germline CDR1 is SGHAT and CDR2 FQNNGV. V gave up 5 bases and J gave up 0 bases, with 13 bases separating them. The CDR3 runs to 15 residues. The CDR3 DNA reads TGTGCCAGCAGCGCATTGCGGGGTACTAACTATGGCTACACCTTC. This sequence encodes CASSALRGTNYGYTF.

CDR3 region: CASGWTGRGYTF. CDR3 in DNA: TGTGCCAGCGGGTGGACAGGGAGAGGCTACACCTTC. The V call is TRBV6-5, the J call TRBJ1-2; 8 nucleotides line up with TRBD1. The trim removed 8 bases at V and 8 bases at J, leaving 7 bases unmatched. This CDR3 has 12 amino acids. Germline assignment: CDR1 MNHEY and CDR2 SVGAGI.

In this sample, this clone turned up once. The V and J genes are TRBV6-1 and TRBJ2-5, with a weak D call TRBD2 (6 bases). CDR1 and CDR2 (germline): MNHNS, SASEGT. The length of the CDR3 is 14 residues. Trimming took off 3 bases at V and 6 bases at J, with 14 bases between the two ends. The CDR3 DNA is TGTGCCAGCAGTGATTATGGAGGCGGGAAGACCCAGTACTTC. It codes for CASSDYGGGKTQYF.

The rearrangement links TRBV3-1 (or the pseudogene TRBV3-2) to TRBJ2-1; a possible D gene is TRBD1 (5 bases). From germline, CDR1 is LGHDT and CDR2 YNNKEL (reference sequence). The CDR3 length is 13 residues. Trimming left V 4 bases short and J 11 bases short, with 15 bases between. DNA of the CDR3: TGTGCCAGCAGCCCCGATAATGTGGGGCAGCAGTTCTTC. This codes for CASSPDNVGQQFF.

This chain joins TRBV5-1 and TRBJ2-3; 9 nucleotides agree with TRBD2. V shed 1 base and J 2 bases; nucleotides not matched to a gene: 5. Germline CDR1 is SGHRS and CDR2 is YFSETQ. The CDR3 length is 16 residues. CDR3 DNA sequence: TGCGCCAGCAGCTTGTTTCCTAGCGGGGACACAGATACGCAGTATTTT. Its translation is CASSLFPSGDTDTQYF.

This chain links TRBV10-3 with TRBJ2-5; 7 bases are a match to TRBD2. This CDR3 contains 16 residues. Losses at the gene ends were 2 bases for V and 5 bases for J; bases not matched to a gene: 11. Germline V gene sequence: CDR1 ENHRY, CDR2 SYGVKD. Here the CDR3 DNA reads TGTGCCATCAGTGAGAGGGCTAGCGGTCGGGGGGAGACCCAGTACTTC. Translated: CAISERASGRGETQYF.

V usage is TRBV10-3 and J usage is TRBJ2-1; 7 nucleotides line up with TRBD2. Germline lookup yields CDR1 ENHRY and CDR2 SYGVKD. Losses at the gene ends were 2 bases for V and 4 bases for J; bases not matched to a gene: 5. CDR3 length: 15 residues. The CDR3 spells CAISEGREWYNEQFF. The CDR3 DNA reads TGTGCCATCAGTGAGGGGAGGGAGTGGTACAATGAGCAGTTCTTC.

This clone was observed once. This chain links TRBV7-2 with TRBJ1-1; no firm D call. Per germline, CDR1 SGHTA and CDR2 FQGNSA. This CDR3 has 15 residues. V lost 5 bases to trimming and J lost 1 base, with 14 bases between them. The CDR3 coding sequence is TGTGCCAGCAGCCTTTCGGGATTTGGGAACACTGAAGCTTTCTTT. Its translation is CASSLSGFGNTEAFF.

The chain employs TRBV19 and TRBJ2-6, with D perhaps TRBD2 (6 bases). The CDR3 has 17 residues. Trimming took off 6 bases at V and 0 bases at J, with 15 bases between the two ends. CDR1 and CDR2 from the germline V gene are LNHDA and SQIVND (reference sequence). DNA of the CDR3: TGTGCCAGTAGGGAAGGAGGGCCGTACTCTGGGGCCAACGTCCTGACTTTC. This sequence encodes CASREGGPYSGANVLTF.

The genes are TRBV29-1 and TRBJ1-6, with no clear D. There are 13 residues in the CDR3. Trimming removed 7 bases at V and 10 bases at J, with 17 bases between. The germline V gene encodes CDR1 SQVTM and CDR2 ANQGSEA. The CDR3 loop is CSAIGTVGSPLHF. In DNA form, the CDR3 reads TGCAGCGCGATAGGAACAGTAGGATCACCCCTCCACTTT.

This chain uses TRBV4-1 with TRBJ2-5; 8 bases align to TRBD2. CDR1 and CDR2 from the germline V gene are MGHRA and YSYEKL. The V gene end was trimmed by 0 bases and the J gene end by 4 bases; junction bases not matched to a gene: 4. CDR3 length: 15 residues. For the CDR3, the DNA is TGCGCCAGCAGCCAAGAAGGCCGGGAGGGAGAGACCCAGTACTTC. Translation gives CASSQEGREGETQYF.

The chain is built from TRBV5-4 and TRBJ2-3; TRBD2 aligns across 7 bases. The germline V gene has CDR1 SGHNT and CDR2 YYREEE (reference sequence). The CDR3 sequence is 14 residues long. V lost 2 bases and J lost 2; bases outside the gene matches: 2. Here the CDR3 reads CASSFGGSTDTQYF. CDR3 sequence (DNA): TGTGCCAGCAGCTTCGGGGGGTCCACAGATACGCAGTATTTT.

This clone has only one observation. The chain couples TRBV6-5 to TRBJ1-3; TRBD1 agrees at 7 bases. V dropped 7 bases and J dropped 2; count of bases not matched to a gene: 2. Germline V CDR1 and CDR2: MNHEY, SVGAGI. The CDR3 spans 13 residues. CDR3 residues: CASNDRAGNTIYF. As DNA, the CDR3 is TGTGCCAGCAACGACAGGGCTGGAAACACCATATATTTT.